This T cell receptor (beta chain) was captured by sequencing in a study of blood T cell repertoires in COVID-19. TCRdb's table, derived via immunoSEQ multiplex PCR, lists solely in-frame clones and lacks some. The sample has about 250,000 clones, 83% seen once. Sequenced sample: PBMCs or T cells enriched from blood (not recorded which). The source of this sequence is a woman in her thirties or forties who had been exposed to COVID-19.

The CDR3 is CASSPTSGALNEQFF. The CDR3 bases are TGTGCCAGCAGTCCGACTAGCGGGGCGCTGAATGAGCAGTTCTTC. The chain recombines TRBV28 with TRBJ2-1, with 11 bases aligning to TRBD2. Per the germline V gene, CDR1 is MDHEN and CDR2 is SYDVKM. This CDR3 comprises 15 residues. V lost 5 bases, J lost 7 bases, and 7 bases stayed unmatched.